These T cell receptor beta chains were read from a single sample in a study of shared clonotypes between healthy human individuals. The data were produced by immunoSEQ multiplex PCR, yet TCRdb's version contains in-frame clones alone and is incomplete. The sample shows some 2.4 million clones, under 95% of them seen only once. Sequenced input: naive CD4+ T cells from PBMCs. These receptors were taken from a man between 18 and 35 years old in good health. Some clones in this sample may be carry-over from other donors' samples. CDR3s include the opening cysteine and the closing phenylalanine or tryptophan. The order of the fields is CDR3 length, J gene, clone size, D gene, V gene, CDR3 DNA, CDR3 protein. The D gene is left open where the match is weak. Rows may omit the clone size; those that give it use once, few, many or a size class.

>17|TRBJ1-1|-|-|TRBV19
TGTGCCAGTAATGACCCTACGCGCGGCCGAAGTCTCGGTGAAGCTTTCTTT
CASNDPTRGRSLGEAFF
>12|TRBJ2-2|-|-|TRBV5-4
TGTGCCAGCAGCGACGGAAACGGGGAGCTGTTTTTT
CASSDGNGELFF
>13|TRBJ2-5|-|-|TRBV28
TGTGCCAGCAGTTTAAAGGGGCTAGAGACCCAGTACTTC
CASSLKGLETQYF
>19|TRBJ2-1|-|TRBD2|TRBV5-1
TGCGCCAGCAGCGCCGACGGGGATTCCGGGACTAGTGGCTACAATGAGCAGTTCTTC
CASSADGDSGTSGYNEQFF
>15|TRBJ1-2|-|-|TRBV6-5
TGTGCCAGCAGTTACACATCCCCCGGTAACTATGGCTACACCTTC
CASSYTSPGNYGYTF
>16|TRBJ2-7|-|TRBD2|TRBV25-1
TGTGCCACCATGCCCTTCACGGGGACTAGCTCCTACGAGCAGTACTTC
CATMPFTGTSSYEQYF
>15|TRBJ2-5|-|-|TRBV7-9
TGTGCCAGCAGCGCCGGGATTTCGGGCGGGGAGACCCAGTACTTC
CASSAGISGGETQYF
>14|TRBJ1-4|-|-|TRBV18
TGTGCCAGCTCACCGAGCAGGAATAATGAAAAACTGTTTTTT
CASSPSRNNEKLFF
>17|TRBJ1-4|-|TRBD1|TRBV5-1
TGCGCCAGCAGCTCTCTAGGACAGGAAGCAACTAATGAAAAACTGTTTTTT
CASSSLGQEATNEKLFF
>15|TRBJ1-4|-|-|TRBV5-1
TGCGCCAGCAGCTTGGAGATGACAACTAATGAAAAACTGTTTTTT
CASSLEMTTNEKLFF
>12|TRBJ2-2|-|-|TRBV9
TGTGCCAGCAGCGAAATTGCCGGGGAGCTGTTTTTT
CASSEIAGELFF
>15|TRBJ2-2|-|-|TRBV15
TGTGCCACCAGCAGAGGGCCAGCGGGCACCGGGGAGCTGTTTTTT
CATSRGPAGTGELFF
>15|TRBJ1-5|-|-|TRBV18
TGTGCCAGCTCACCACCGGGGGGGTGGAATCAGCCCCAGCATTTT
CASSPPGGWNQPQHF
>16|TRBJ2-3|-|-|TRBV5-4
TGTGCCAGCAGCTTGGTTTATAGCGGAGGCACAGATACGCAGTATTTT
CASSLVYSGGTDTQYF
>13|TRBJ2-7|-|-|TRBV10-2
TGCGCCAGCAGTGTTGGGCAGGAAGACGAGCAGTACTTC
CASSVGQEDEQYF
>15|TRBJ1-2|-|-|TRBV4-3
TGCGCCAGCAGCCAAGATCGGGGTCTAGGCTATGGCTACACCTTC
CASSQDRGLGYGYTF
>13|TRBJ2-7|-|-|TRBV6-1
TGTGCCAGCAGTCTTACCGGCCCTCACGAGCAGTACTTC
CASSLTGPHEQYF
>15|TRBJ1-5|-|-|TRBV1
TGCACCAGCAGCCAAGATCGGATCCGTAGGCAGCCCCAGCATTTT
CTSSQDRIRRQPQHF
>15|TRBJ1-5|few|-|TRBV2
TGTGCCAGCAGCTCACAGGGTAGCGGCAATCAGCCCCAGCATTTT
CASSSQGSGNQPQHF
>13|TRBJ1-1|-|-|TRBV2
TGTGCCAGCAGCAGGGATATGAACACTGAAGCTTTCTTT
CASSRDMNTEAFF
>16|TRBJ2-7|-|TRBD2|TRBV27
TGTGCCAGCACCTCGGGGGGTCTCCTTAATCCTCGCGAGCAGTACTTC
CASTSGGLLNPREQYF
>14|TRBJ2-7|-|-|TRBV5-1
TGCGCCTCCTCACGGTCGGGGGGCGCGGACGAGCAGTACTTC
CASSRSGGADEQYF
>15|TRBJ1-4|-|-|TRBV5-1
TGCGCCAGCAGCTTGGTCGGGGGAGGAGGTGAAAAACTGTTTTTT
CASSLVGGGGEKLFF
>12|TRBJ2-1|-|-|TRBV15
TGTGCCACCAGCAGAGATTTGGGGGTCCAGTTCTTC
CATSRDLGVQFF
>15|TRBJ2-3|-|-|TRBV6-5
TGTGCCAGCAGTTTAGGGACAATTTACACAGATACGCAGTATTTT
CASSLGTIYTDTQYF
>16|TRBJ2-2|-|TRBD2|TRBV19
TGTGCCAGTAGTAGACGACTAGCGGGAGGGCCCGGGGAGCTGTTTTTT
CASSRRLAGGPGELFF
>16|TRBJ1-4|-|TRBD1|TRBV28
TGTGCCAGCAGTTTCCCGGACAGGGGGCTCAGTGAAAAACTGTTTTTT
CASSFPDRGLSEKLFF
>14|TRBJ2-7|-|-|TRBV28
TGTGCCAGCAGTTCAGCCGTAGCCCCGGGGGAGCAGTACTTC
CASSSAVAPGEQYF
>16|TRBJ2-1|-|-|TRBV7-9
TGTGCCAGCAGCTTAGCGGTCACAGTCGGATACAATGAGCAGTTCTTC
CASSLAVTVGYNEQFF